This is a list of T cell receptor beta chains from one sample in a study of T cells in Graves' hyperthyroidism and ophthalmopathy. Each CDR3 protein gets one entry after TCRdb re-called the multiplex PCR reads with MiXCR. The profile shows approximately 600,000 distinct CDR3 sequences, approximately 15% of them singletons. The sequenced sample consisted of blood. These receptor sequences come from a woman in her thirties with Graves' hyperthyroidism that later progressed to Graves' ophthalmopathy. The CDR3 runs from the conserved cysteine through the conserved F or W. D genes are given only for firm matches. The size of a clone is reported for some rows only, either as once, few or many, or as a class for expanded clones.

clone_size,v_call,d_call,cdr3_length,j_call,cdr3_nt,cdr3_aa
many,TRBV6-1,.,14,TRBJ1-4,TGTGCCAGCAGCGAAGGCAACTCCAATGAAAAACTGTTTTTT,CASSEGNSNEKLFF
many,TRBV6-1,.,12,TRBJ2-1,TGTGCCAGCAGTGAAACCTGGGGTGAGCAGTTCTTC,CASSETWGEQFF
few,TRBV7-6,.,15,TRBJ2-1,TGTGCCAGCAGCTTAGGGGGGTCGACCTACAATGAGCAGTTCTTC,CASSLGGSTYNEQFF
.,TRBV19,.,14,TRBJ1-5,TGTGCCAGTAGTATTCCGGACATATATCAGCCCCAGCATTTT,CASSIPDIYQPQHF
many,TRBV5-6,TRBD1,14,TRBJ1-2,TGTGCCAGCAGCTGGAAAGGGACAGACTATGGCTACACCTTC,CASSWKGTDYGYTF
.,TRBV10-3,.,16,TRBJ2-1,TGTGCCATCAGCTCCTCGACGGCGGGACCCAACAATGAGCAGTTCTTC,CAISSSTAGPNNEQFF
few,TRBV4-1,.,16,TRBJ2-3,TGCGCCAGCAGCCAAGATGCGATGCCTGGGGCAGATACGCAGTATTTT,CASSQDAMPGADTQYF
few,TRBV6-1,.,17,TRBJ2-2,TGTGCCAGCAGTGACCACAGGGGCGGGGAGGTCACCGGGGAGCTGTTTTTT,CASSDHRGGEVTGELFF
.,TRBV20-1,TRBD2,15,TRBJ2-3,TGCAGTGCCGACTTAGCGGGGTCCGTGGCAGATACGCAGTATTTT,CSADLAGSVADTQYF
many,TRBV20-1,.,12,TRBJ2-7,TGCAGTGCTAGACTAGGAAACTACGAGCAGTACTTC,CSARLGNYEQYF
.,TRBV9,.,14,TRBJ1-1,TGTGCCAGCAGCGTAGCGACCGGGGGGGCCTTGAGTTTCTTT,CASSVATGGALSFF
.,TRBV11-2,TRBD1,16,TRBJ2-2,TGTGCCAGCAGCTCCTGGACAGGGCGGAGCACCGGGGAGCTGTTTTTT,CASSSWTGRSTGELFF
few,TRBV7-7,TRBD1,16,TRBJ2-3,TGTGCTAGCAGCTCGTCGATAGGACAGGCCCCAGATACGCAGTATTTT,CASSSSIGQAPDTQYF
many,TRBV7-2,.,14,TRBJ2-3,TGTGCCAGCAGCCGAGGAGGAGGTACAGATACGCAGTATTTT,CASSRGGGTDTQYF
many,TRBV12-3/TRBV12-4,.,13,TRBJ1-3,TGTGCCAGCACCCCCGAAGGGGATGGCACCATATATTTT,CASTPEGDGTIYF
few,TRBV5-1,TRBD1,12,TRBJ1-1,TGCGCCAGCAGCCCAGGGACAGGGGGAGCTTTCTTT,CASSPGTGGAFF
few,TRBV29-1,TRBD2,12,TRBJ2-1,TGCACCAGCGGGAGCTCCTACAATGAGCAGTTCTTC,CTSGSSYNEQFF
.,TRBV20-1,.,15,TRBJ1-3,TGCAGTGCTCGAGTACCTGTCATCTCTGGAAACACCATATATTTT,CSARVPVISGNTIYF
many,TRBV15,.,18,TRBJ2-1,TGTGCCACCAGCAGAGAGGGTCACCGACAGGTTGGGAACAATGAGCAGTTCTTC,CATSREGHRQVGNNEQFF
.,TRBV7-2,TRBD2,19,TRBJ2-6,TGTGCCAGCAGCTTCCGAGGGCCTAGCGGGGGAACTGGGGCCAACGTCCTGACTTTC,CASSFRGPSGGTGANVLTF
many,TRBV27,.,19,TRBJ1-5,TGTGCCAGCAGTTTATTGGTGCGTGGCGGAGAGTATAGCAATCAGCCCCAGCATTTT,CASSLLVRGGEYSNQPQHF
many,TRBV12-3/TRBV12-4,.,16,TRBJ2-1,.,CASSSSASGSNNEQFF
many,TRBV18,TRBD1,14,TRBJ1-2,TGTGCCAGCTCACCACCCGGGACAGCTTATGGCTACACCTTC,CASSPPGTAYGYTF
many,TRBV2,TRBD2,15,TRBJ2-7,TGTGCCAGCAGTCCTAGCGGGAGACGCCGCAACGAGCAGTACTTC,CASSPSGRRRNEQYF
many,TRBV6-1,.,16,TRBJ2-3,TGTGCCAGCAGTGGGGGGGGCGCTGGCAGCACAGATACGCAGTATTTT,CASSGGGAGSTDTQYF
.,TRBV15,TRBD2,16,TRBJ2-5,TGTGCCACCAGCAGAGAGACCCTAGCGGGGAAAGAGACCCAGTACTTC,CATSRETLAGKETQYF
.,TRBV11-3,.,15,TRBJ2-1,TGTGCCAGCAGCCTCGGGCTGACGGAATACAATGAGCAGTTCTTC,CASSLGLTEYNEQFF
many,TRBV11-2,.,13,TRBJ2-7,TGTGCCAGCAGCTTAGGTGGGGTCTACGAGCAGTACTTC,CASSLGGVYEQYF
many,TRBV6-2/TRBV6-3,.,13,TRBJ2-7,TGTGCCAGCAGTCCCTCTAGCCAGGGCGAGCAGTACTTC,CASSPSSQGEQYF
many,TRBV10-3,.,15,TRBJ2-3,TGTGCCATCAGTGTAGGATCGGGGGGCACAGATACGCAGTATTTT,CAISVGSGGTDTQYF
few,TRBV7-2,.,15,TRBJ2-7,TGTGCCAGCAGCTGGGGGCAACAGGGTGTGTACGAGCAGTACTTC,CASSWGQQGVYEQYF
many,TRBV20-1,.,15,TRBJ1-3,TGCAGTGCGAACAGGGATGCCACCTCTGGAAACACCATATATTTT,CSANRDATSGNTIYF
many,TRBV12-3/TRBV12-4,TRBD2,14,TRBJ2-1,TGTGCCAGCAGTGCCGGGACTAGCGGGAATGAGCAGTTCTTC,CASSAGTSGNEQFF
few,TRBV18,.,16,TRBJ2-2,TGTGCCAGCTCACCGCCGGGACTGTCCAACACCGGGGAGCTGTTTTTT,CASSPPGLSNTGELFF
.,TRBV18,.,14,TRBJ2-7,TGTGCCAGCTCACCATCTAGTGGGACGGGAGAGCAGTACTTC,CASSPSSGTGEQYF
few,TRBV6-5,.,14,TRBJ1-1,TGTGCCAGCAGTTACTCGTACAGTAACACTGAAGCTTTCTTT,CASSYSYSNTEAFF
many,TRBV15,.,16,TRBJ2-5,TGTGCCACCAGCAGAGATTTTGGAGCAGCGCCTGGGACCCAGTACTTC,CATSRDFGAAPGTQYF
many,TRBV20-1,.,13,TRBJ2-7,TGCAGTGCTGGGGTCGGAACTAACTACGAGCAGTACTTC,CSAGVGTNYEQYF
many,TRBV7-2,.,11,TRBJ2-7,TGTGCCAGCAGCTTCCTCTACGAGCAGTACTTC,CASSFLYEQYF
many,TRBV12-3/TRBV12-4,.,12,TRBJ2-7,TGTGCCAGCAGCCACCAAGTGAACGAGCAGTACTTC,CASSHQVNEQYF
many,TRBV20-1,.,14,TRBJ1-4,TGCAGTGCTAGAGAGGTCAGGGAGGGTGAAAAACTGTTTTTT,CSAREVREGEKLFF
many,TRBV7-2,.,15,TRBJ2-1,TGTGCCAGCAGCTTAATTGGGTCCGCCTACAATGAGCAGTTCTTC,CASSLIGSAYNEQFF
many,TRBV9,.,14,TRBJ2-3,TGTGCCAGCAGCGTAGGCACAGATACAGATACGCAGTATTTT,CASSVGTDTDTQYF
.,TRBV5-1,.,13,TRBJ2-1,TGCGCCAGCAGCTTGGCCTTCGTCCCCGAGCAGTTCTTC,CASSLAFVPEQFF
.,TRBV30,.,13,TRBJ1-1,TGTGCCTGGAGTGCACGGGAGGGTACTGAAGCTTTCTTT,CAWSAREGTEAFF
many,TRBV7-2,.,14,TRBJ1-5,TGTGCCAGCTCTAGTTTTGAGCTGAGTCAGCCCCAGCATTTT,CASSSFELSQPQHF